This TCR beta chain came from a study of T cell responses to AZD1222 COVID-19 vaccine. Whole-study results and caveats: An increase in Spike-specific TCR breadth and depth was observed after two AZD1222 doses. Donor demographics were predominantly white British with a female majority; clonal diversity may be underestimated.

The repertoire was sequenced with immunoSEQ multiplex PCR; TCRdb's copy has only in-frame clones and lacks some. The data hold about 140,000 clones, with over 85% observed a single time. Deletions cut 1 base from V and 5 bases from J, with 16 bases between. The CDR3 has 16 residues. Per the germline V gene, CDR1 is KGHSH and CDR2 is LQKENI. Turning to this clone: Its antigen is unidentified.

The sequence was obtained from an adult in good health. V usage is TRBV18 and J usage is TRBJ2-3; perhaps TRBD1 as D (5 bases). Sequencing was performed on peripheral blood, taken on day 0 of MenACWY control vaccination. In DNA, the CDR3 is TGTGCCAGCTCACCACTTTCCAGGGTAGGAAAAGATACGCAGTATTTT. Encoded protein: CASSPLSRVGKDTQYF.